The text below deals with one TCR beta chain. Its target is not known. CDR1 SEHNR and CDR2 FQNEAQ come from the germline V gene (reference sequence). CDR3 size: 13 residues. V shed 8 bases and J shed 0 bases, with 8 bases lying between them. The data are from a study of regulatory T cells in long-lasting Graves disease. Arm-PCR with iRepertoire HTBI primers amplified the CDR3 regions for these TCR beta libraries. TCRdb itself ran the multiplex PCR reads through MiXCR, one entry per CDR3 protein. The sample includes about 540,000 distinct CDR3 sequences, approximately 13% of them seen just once. Described time point: newly diagnosed GD, antithyroid drugs for less than 3 months. From RNA extracted from PBMCs, the TCR library was made. Those enrolled as patients came out of an endocrinology department in Xi'an, China. General study findings and limits: No thyroid tissue was studied; the work used peripheral blood only.

These data are also associated with another study on T cells in Graves' hyperthyroidism and ophthalmopathy. From that report: Blood samples included most of the expanded thyroid clonotypes exceeding 0.001.

The specimen was peripheral blood mononuclear cells (PBMCs), collected at new diagnosis, from a patient treated with antithyroid drugs. This receptor was taken from a young man with Graves disease. The chain combines TRBV7-9 with TRBJ2-1; D uncertain. For the CDR3, the DNA is TGTGCCAGCGCGATTAGCTCCTACAATGAGCAGTTCTTC. It is translated as CASAISSYNEQFF.